This TCR beta chain was retrieved from a study of T cell changes during pregnancy in multiple sclerosis. Produced via immunoSEQ multiplex PCR; TCRdb's table is partial and in-frame only. This table has 40,000 to 55,000 clones, around 90% appearing once. The specimen was CD4+ T cells from peripheral blood mononuclear cells, collected in the third trimester of pregnancy. The clonotype was recovered from a female donor with multiple sclerosis, enrolled in a pregnancy study.

Here the CDR3 DNA reads TGTGCCAGCAACCCCGGGACTAGCTTTCCCGATGGCAATGAGCAGTTCTTC. Amino acids: CASNPGTSFPDGNEQFF. This chain uses TRBV27 with TRBJ2-1, with TRBD2 matching 9 bases. The ends lost 7 bases at V and 6 bases at J; junction bases unmatched: 16. The V gene's germline CDR1 is MNHEY and CDR2 SMNVEV (reference sequence). The CDR3 extends over 17 amino acids.